What follows is one TCR beta chain and its context. Its cognate antigen is unknown. Sequenced by immunoSEQ multiplex PCR; TCRdb stores in-frame clones only, minus some. This table has 800,000 to 1,200,000 clones, around 78% appearing once. This sample was taken from a study of shared clonotypes between healthy human individuals. Study observations and caveats: Clonotype sharing among donors, it was expected, would be affected by sequencing depth.

Donors comprised healthy HIV-negative adults lacking recent acute infections or vaccinations. The CDR3 has 16 amino acids. The germline CDR1 and CDR2 sequences are MDHEN and SYDVKM. V dropped 8 bases and J dropped 6 bases, with 25 bases sitting between them. Sequenced material: memory CD4+ T cells from PBMCs. This sample's subset: CD45RA-negative fraction. The sequence came from a man aged 18 to 35 in good health. Some clones in this sample may be carry-over from other donors' samples. The J gene is TRBJ1-2, the V gene TRBV28; possibly TRBD1 for D (6 bases). CDR3 coding DNA: TGTGCCAGCGGTCGTGGGGGGGCCCGCCAAGGTGATGGCTACACCTTC. This codes for CASGRGGARQGDGYTF.